This TCR beta chain was sequenced during a study of cytomegalovirus exposure and HLA in healthy donors. Donors likely had unrecorded immune exposures despite being nominally healthy when sampled. A note on this clone: The antigen remains unidentified.

The V gene's germline CDR1 is SEHNR and CDR2 FQNEAQ (reference sequence). There are 15 residues in the CDR3. V was clipped by 0 bases and J by 6 bases, with 12 bases between them. PCR was performed using 60 Vbeta and 13 Jbeta primers. The data were produced by immunoSEQ multiplex PCR, yet TCRdb's version contains in-frame clones alone and is incomplete. This table holds fewer than 100,000 clones, about three quarters found once. Broader study findings: The authors excluded some V segments, including TRBV6-2 and TRBV6-3, as indistinguishable.

The sample consisted of PBMCs. This chain uses TRBV7-9 with TRBJ1-5; D is unresolved. This sequence originates from a man between 35 and 55 years old in good health and CMV-seropositive. The CDR3 spells CASSLANREGQPQHF. In DNA, the CDR3 is TGTGCCAGCAGCTTAGCTAATAGGGAGGGTCAGCCCCAGCATTTT.